A single sample is the source of the 18 T cell receptor beta chains below, sequenced in a study of blood T cell repertoires in COVID-19. Measured with immunoSEQ multiplex PCR; TCRdb has only the in-frame clones, and not every one. The sample gives about 180,000 clones, more than 65% of which show up once; about 5% is in the top ten. Source material: PBMCs or T cells enriched from blood (not recorded which). These receptors were collected from a woman between 35 and 50 years old with acute COVID-19.

The chain uses TRBV21-1 and TRBJ2-5; the D call in the table, TRBD2, was not verified against the DNA. TRBV21-1 is assigned pseudogene status. This CDR3 has 9 residues. The CDR3 spells CASRRGQYF. The CDR3 DNA is TGTGCCAGCAGGCGGGGACAGTACTTC.

The rearrangement joins TRBV18 to TRBJ1-5; D is unresolved. Germline values: CDR1 KGHSH, CDR2 LQKENI. V was cut by 3 bases and J by 1 base, with 16 bases left in between. The CDR3 has 17 amino acids. For the CDR3, the DNA is TGTGCCAGCTCACCTAGCCAACCCTTCGACAGCAATCAGCCCCAGCATTTT. This translates into CASSPSQPFDSNQPQHF.

The rearrangement joins TRBV7-8 to TRBJ2-2; 14 nucleotides line up with TRBD2. Germline V gene data show CDR1 as SGHVS and CDR2 as FQNEAQ. Trimming cost V 5 bases and J 0 bases; bases outside gene matches: 5. The CDR3 has 18 amino acids. CDR3 residues: CASSLRLAGGTNTGELFF. CDR3 coding DNA: TGTGCCAGCAGCCTGCGACTAGCGGGAGGGACGAACACCGGGGAGCTGTTTTTT.

The rearrangement joins TRBV15 to TRBJ2-2; D gene unclear. The CDR3 loop spans 11 amino acids. In germline, CDR1 is LNHNV, CDR2 YYDKDF (reference sequence). V was cut by 7 bases and J by 5 bases, with 5 bases left in between. The CDR3 protein is CATTGTGELFF. In nucleotides, the CDR3 is TGTGCCACCACCGGGACCGGGGAGCTGTTTTTT.

This sequence joins TRBV3-1 (or the pseudogene TRBV3-2) and TRBJ2-1; TRBD2 aligns across 13 bases. CDR3 length equals 15 residues. V shed 2 bases, J shed 11 bases, and the junction held 6 bases outside the gene matches. CDR1 is LGHDT and CDR2 is YNNKEL in the germline V gene (reference sequence). The CDR3 protein is CASSQPGLAGSKQFF. The DNA for the CDR3 is TGTGCCAGCAGCCAACCGGGACTAGCGGGGTCCAAGCAGTTCTTC.

The rearrangement joins TRBV6-5 to TRBJ1-2; TRBD1 aligns across 9 bases. Germline CDR1 reads MNHEY; CDR2 reads SVGAGI. Unmatched junction bases numbered 9, after V lost 7 bases and J lost 6 bases. This CDR3 is 14 amino acids long. CDR3 coding DNA: TGTGCCAGCAACGAAGGGACAGGGTTTGATGGCTACACCTTC. Residues: CASNEGTGFDGYTF.

The chain uses TRBV5-6 and TRBJ2-3, with 10 bases matching TRBD2. The CDR3 loop spans 19 amino acids. J gave up 2 bases and V 2 bases, and 14 bases lay outside the gene matches. The germline CDR1 and CDR2 sequences are SGHDT and YYEEEE. This chain's CDR3 is CASSLTLRLLAGATDTQYF. CDR3 bases: TGTGCCAGCAGCTTAACCCTGCGCCTTCTAGCGGGGGCCACAGATACGCAGTATTTT. The complete variable domain, with remaining parts taken from reference TRBV5-6 and TRBJ2-3, reads DAGVTQSPTHLIKTRGQQVTLRCSPKSGHDTVSWYQQALGQGPQFIFQYYEEEERQRGNFPDRFSGHQFPNYSSELNVNALLLGDSALYLCASSLTLRLLAGATDTQYFGPGTRLTVL.

V usage is TRBV5-1 and J usage is TRBJ1-4; the match to TRBD1 covers 7 bases. Germline V gene lookup returns CDR1 SGHRS and CDR2 YFSETQ. V lost 5 bases to trimming and J lost 6 bases; unmatched junction nucleotides: 4. The CDR3 length is 13 residues. CDR3 loop: CASRDRIDEKLFF. The CDR3 DNA reads TGCGCCAGCAGGGACAGGATTGATGAAAAACTGTTTTTT.

The chain uses TRBV6-5 and TRBJ1-5; no reliable D call. V lost 7 bases, J lost 0 bases, and 13 bases lay in between. This CDR3 comprises 15 residues. Germline V gene sequence: CDR1 MNHEY, CDR2 SVGAGI. This CDR3 reads CASKQQRDSNQPQHF. The CDR3 nucleotides read TGTGCCAGCAAACAACAGCGGGATAGCAATCAGCCCCAGCATTTT.

The J gene is TRBJ2-5, the V gene TRBV5-1; tentative D call: TRBD1 (5 bases). Trimming left V 4 bases short and J 2 bases short, with 9 bases between. Germline loops: CDR1 SGHRS, CDR2 YFSETQ. This CDR3 is 13 amino acids long. The CDR3 here is CASSGTGQETQYF. In DNA form, the CDR3 reads TGCGCCAGCAGCGGTACAGGACAAGAGACCCAGTACTTC. The variable domain in full, completed from reference TRBV5-1 and TRBJ2-5, reads KAGVTQTPRYLIKTRGQQVTLSCSPISGHRSVSWYQQTPGQGLQFLFEYFSETQRNKGNFPGRFSGRQFSNSRSEMNVSTLELGDSALYLCASSGTGQETQYFGPGTRLLVL.

The chain's CDR3 is CASSHRGEGTEAFF. For the CDR3, the DNA is TGTGCCAGCAGCCACAGGGGGGAGGGCACTGAAGCTTTCTTT. The chain recombines TRBV7-2 with TRBJ1-1; 8 bases match TRBD1. The CDR3 has 14 amino acids. The germline V gene encodes CDR1 SGHTA and CDR2 FQGNSA. J gave up 4 bases and V 5 bases, and 6 bases lay outside the gene matches.

The V call is TRBV19, the J call TRBJ2-3, with TRBD2 identical over 9 bases. Germline CDR1 is LNHDA and CDR2 is SQIVND (reference sequence). This CDR3 comprises 16 residues. After removal of 6 bases from V and 6 bases from J, the junction contained 13 bases not matched to a gene. In DNA, the CDR3 is TGTGCCAGTAGGACCCTCATAGCGGGAGAAGTGGATACGCAGTATTTT. This sequence encodes CASRTLIAGEVDTQYF.

The chain joins TRBV21-1 to TRBJ1-2. TRBV21-1 is deemed a pseudogene. This CDR3 is built from 15 residues. Here the CDR3 reads CASSKDAGGGDGYTF. For the CDR3, the DNA is TGTGCCAGCAGCAAAGATGCGGGGGGTGGAGATGGCTACACCTTC.

In nucleotides, the CDR3 is TGCAGCGCGGGAGCCCGGGGGAACACTGAAGCTTTCTTT. Translated, it gives CSAGARGNTEAFF. The gene calls are TRBV29-1 and TRBJ1-1; D unclear. From germline, CDR1 is SQVTM and CDR2 ANQGSEA. The CDR3 loop spans 13 amino acids. The ends were cut back, 7 bases at V and 1 base at J, with 13 bases in the middle.

This clone was counted only a few times. The chain combines TRBV5-6 with TRBJ2-1, with 8 bases identical to TRBD2. This CDR3 comprises 14 residues. The germline V gene encodes CDR1 SGHDT and CDR2 YYEEEE. The trim removed 5 bases at V and 3 bases at J, leaving 4 bases unmatched. CDR3 sequence: CASRQLADYNEQFF. The CDR3, as DNA: TGTGCCAGCAGGCAACTAGCGGACTACAATGAGCAGTTCTTC.

The chain carries TRBV3-1 (or the pseudogene TRBV3-2) and TRBJ1-3; D uncertain. Trimming pared 2 bases from V and 0 bases from J, leaving 8 bases between. Per germline, CDR1 LGHDT and CDR2 YNNKEL (reference sequence). This CDR3 contains 15 residues. The CDR3 protein is CASSQQVLSGNTIYF. The CDR3 region has the DNA TGTGCCAGCAGCCAACAGGTTCTCTCTGGAAACACCATATATTTT.

The gene calls are TRBV3-1 (or the pseudogene TRBV3-2) and TRBJ2-1, with TRBD2 matching over 8 bases. In germline, CDR1 is LGHDT, CDR2 YNNKEL (reference sequence). The trim removed 5 bases at V and 4 bases at J, leaving 4 bases unmatched. This CDR3 has 14 amino acids. The CDR3: CASSGLAAYNEQFF. The CDR3 region has the DNA TGTGCCAGCAGCGGACTAGCAGCATACAATGAGCAGTTCTTC.

This chain joins TRBV18 and TRBJ1-2; a weak D match, TRBD1 (6 bases). V was trimmed by 6 bases and J by 8 bases, leaving 22 bases between them. The CDR3 spans 15 residues. From germline, CDR1 is KGHSH and CDR2 LQKENI. The CDR3 protein is CASSPSSQGLEGYTF. The CDR3 DNA is TGTGCCAGCTCTCCGTCCTCCCAGGGGCTCGAGGGCTACACCTTC.